The rows below give T cell receptor beta chains drawn from one sample of a study of regulatory T cells in long-lasting Graves disease. One entry per CDR3 protein results from TCRdb running MiXCR on the multiplex PCR reads. The sample carries about 220,000 distinct CDR3 sequences, about 16% recorded once. Sequencing used peripheral blood mononuclear cells (PBMCs), obtained at new diagnosis, from a patient treated with antithyroid drugs. The receptors were gathered from a female donor with Graves disease. CDR3s include the opening cysteine and the closing phenylalanine or tryptophan. The D gene is left open where the match is weak. Clone size is stated in some rows and not others, as once, few, many or a class when expanded.

clone_size: many
d_call: NA
v_call: TRBV4-2
j_call: TRBJ2-7
cdr3_nt: TGTGCCAGCAGCCAAGAGTGGGTAGCGAGCTCCTACGAGCAGTACTTC
cdr3_aa: CASSQEWVASSYEQYF

clone_size: many
d_call: TRBD1
v_call: TRBV3-1
j_call: TRBJ1-5
cdr3_nt: TGTGCCAGCAGCCGAGACAGGGGGCCCCAGCATTTT
cdr3_aa: CASSRDRGPQHF

clone_size: many
d_call: NA
v_call: TRBV11-2
j_call: TRBJ2-2
cdr3_nt: TGTGCCAGCAGCTTAGATCGTTACAACACCGGGGAGCTGTTTTTT
cdr3_aa: CASSLDRYNTGELFF

clone_size: many
d_call: TRBD1
v_call: TRBV7-9
j_call: TRBJ1-1
cdr3_nt: TGTGCCAGCAGCGCCCGGGTGACAGGGCTGAACACTGAAGCTTTCTTT
cdr3_aa: CASSARVTGLNTEAFF

clone_size: many
d_call: NA
v_call: TRBV28
j_call: TRBJ1-5
cdr3_nt: TGTGCCAGCAGTTTCGGCCGGTTTGAGTGGTATAGCAATCAGCCCCAGCATTTT
cdr3_aa: CASSFGRFEWYSNQPQHF

clone_size: many
d_call: TRBD1
v_call: TRBV6-1
j_call: TRBJ2-5
cdr3_nt: TGCGCCAGCAGTGAGCTGACAGGGAGAGAGACCCAGTACTTC
cdr3_aa: CASSELTGRETQYF

clone_size: many
d_call: TRBD2
v_call: TRBV20-1
j_call: TRBJ2-7
cdr3_nt: TGCAGTGCTAGAGCTGGGGGGGGGGTCAGAGACTACGAGCAGTACTTC
cdr3_aa: CSARAGGGVRDYEQYF

clone_size: many
d_call: NA
v_call: TRBV19
j_call: TRBJ2-1
cdr3_nt: TGTGCCAGTAGGACTAGCCGGGGGCGGAATGAGCAGTTCTTC
cdr3_aa: CASRTSRGRNEQFF

clone_size: many
d_call: NA
v_call: TRBV28
j_call: TRBJ1-3
cdr3_nt: TGTGCCAGCAGCCAGCCTCGCCAGGGGAGATCTGGAAACACCATATATTTT
cdr3_aa: CASSQPRQGRSGNTIYF

clone_size: many
d_call: NA
v_call: TRBV12-3/TRBV12-4
j_call: TRBJ1-2
cdr3_nt: TGTGCCAGCAGTGGGCATAACTATGGCTACACCTTC
cdr3_aa: CASSGHNYGYTF

clone_size: many
d_call: NA
v_call: TRBV27
j_call: TRBJ1-1
cdr3_nt: TGTGCCAGCAGTCAGGGATCGAACACTGAAGCTTTCTTT
cdr3_aa: CASSQGSNTEAFF

clone_size: once
d_call: TRBD1
v_call: TRBV12-3/TRBV12-4
j_call: TRBJ1-4
cdr3_nt: TGTGCCAGCAGTTCCGGGACAGGGGGTAAAAAACTGTTTTTT
cdr3_aa: CASSSGTGGKKLFF

clone_size: many
d_call: NA
v_call: TRBV12-3/TRBV12-4
j_call: TRBJ1-2
cdr3_nt: TGTGCCAGCAGACTCTCTAACTATGGCTACACCTTC
cdr3_aa: CASRLSNYGYTF

clone_size: many
d_call: NA
v_call: TRBV2
j_call: TRBJ2-1
cdr3_nt: TGTGCCAGCAGTGAATGGACTCTCTACAATGAGCAGTTCTTC
cdr3_aa: CASSEWTLYNEQFF

clone_size: NA
d_call: NA
v_call: TRBV7-3
j_call: TRBJ1-3
cdr3_nt: TGTGCCAGCAGCCCCTCCGGATCCTCTGGAAACACCATATATTTT
cdr3_aa: CASSPSGSSGNTIYF

clone_size: few
d_call: NA
v_call: TRBV7-2
j_call: TRBJ1-5
cdr3_nt: TGTGCCAGCAGCTTAGCGCCGTGGGGTAATGGCAATCAGCCCCAGCATTTT
cdr3_aa: CASSLAPWGNGNQPQHF

clone_size: many
d_call: NA
v_call: TRBV28
j_call: TRBJ1-2
cdr3_nt: TGTGCCAGCATTCAAAGTTCCTATGGCTACACCTTC
cdr3_aa: CASIQSSYGYTF

clone_size: NA
d_call: TRBD2
v_call: TRBV9
j_call: TRBJ2-1
cdr3_nt: TGTGCCAGCAGCGTAGAGGGGACTAGCGGGAGGGCCGGGGTGGATGAGCAGTTCTTC
cdr3_aa: CASSVEGTSGRAGVDEQFF

clone_size: few
d_call: NA
v_call: TRBV11-2
j_call: TRBJ2-2
cdr3_nt: TGTGCCAGCAGCGGGAAGTGGCAGCTGAACACCGGGGAGCTGTTTTTT
cdr3_aa: CASSGKWQLNTGELFF

clone_size: many
d_call: TRBD1
v_call: TRBV28
j_call: TRBJ1-2
cdr3_nt: TGTGCCAGCAGTTCGGGACAGGCCACCTATGGCTACACCTTC
cdr3_aa: CASSSGQATYGYTF

clone_size: NA
d_call: TRBD1
v_call: TRBV27
j_call: TRBJ2-4
cdr3_nt: TGTGCCAGCAGTTTATGGGCGCCCGGACAGGGCGCGAGTGGAATAGCCAAAAACATTCAGTACTTC
cdr3_aa: CASSLWAPGQGASGIAKNIQYF

clone_size: few
d_call: NA
v_call: TRBV20-1
j_call: TRBJ2-3
cdr3_nt: TGCAGTGCTTTTCCGGGGACCTTTGTCGGCACAGATACGCAGTATTTT
cdr3_aa: CSAFPGTFVGTDTQYF

clone_size: many
d_call: NA
v_call: TRBV11-2
j_call: TRBJ2-7
cdr3_nt: TGTGCCAGCAGACACTGGGGGAAGGGTGAAGCCTACGAGCAGTACTTC
cdr3_aa: CASRHWGKGEAYEQYF

clone_size: few
d_call: TRBD1
v_call: TRBV19
j_call: TRBJ1-1
cdr3_nt: TGTGCCAGTAGTCCTCTGACAGGGGGGAACACTGAAGCTTTCTTT
cdr3_aa: CASSPLTGGNTEAFF

clone_size: many
d_call: NA
v_call: TRBV12-3/TRBV12-4
j_call: TRBJ1-2
cdr3_nt: TGTGCCAGCAGTTCGGTACGATCGAACTATGGCTACACCTTC
cdr3_aa: CASSSVRSNYGYTF

clone_size: NA
d_call: NA
v_call: TRBV3-1
j_call: TRBJ1-1
cdr3_nt: TGTGCCAGCAGACGCCGCAGGGGTGAAGCTTTCTTT
cdr3_aa: CASRRRRGEAFF

clone_size: NA
d_call: NA
v_call: TRBV2
j_call: TRBJ2-7
cdr3_nt: TGTGCCAGCAGTGGGGTAAGCGCCTACGAGCAGTACTTC
cdr3_aa: CASSGVSAYEQYF

clone_size: many
d_call: NA
v_call: TRBV27
j_call: TRBJ2-5
cdr3_nt: TGTGCCAGCAGTCCGTCGACATCTCAAGAGACCCAGTACTTC
cdr3_aa: CASSPSTSQETQYF

clone_size: many
d_call: NA
v_call: TRBV20-1
j_call: TRBJ2-1
cdr3_nt: TGCAGTGCTAGCCCCGGGTCTTTATCGTTGAAGGGTGAGCAGTTCTTC
cdr3_aa: CSASPGSLSLKGEQFF

clone_size: many
d_call: NA
v_call: TRBV14
j_call: TRBJ2-3
cdr3_nt: TGTGCCAGTGGCGGTGAGGGCCGAGATACGCAGTATTTT
cdr3_aa: CASGGEGRDTQYF

clone_size: many
d_call: NA
v_call: TRBV6-4
j_call: TRBJ2-2
cdr3_nt: TGTGCCAGCAGAACCCTACGTCAGGGGAGGAGCACCGGGGAGCTGTTTTTT
cdr3_aa: CASRTLRQGRSTGELFF

clone_size: many
d_call: NA
v_call: TRBV12-3/TRBV12-4
j_call: TRBJ1-1
cdr3_nt: TGTGCCAGCAATACCCCGGGACTCAAAAACACTGAAGCTTTCTTT
cdr3_aa: CASNTPGLKNTEAFF

clone_size: many
d_call: NA
v_call: TRBV9
j_call: TRBJ2-2
cdr3_nt: TGTGCCAGCAACGAAGAGGGAGTTGGCGGGGAGCTGTTTTTT
cdr3_aa: CASNEEGVGGELFF

clone_size: many
d_call: NA
v_call: TRBV11-3
j_call: TRBJ2-1
cdr3_nt: TGTGCCAGCAGCTTAACGACAGTCAATGAGCAGTTCTTC
cdr3_aa: CASSLTTVNEQFF

clone_size: NA
d_call: TRBD2
v_call: TRBV9
j_call: TRBJ2-3
cdr3_nt: TGTGCCAGCAGCCCGAATAGCGGGAGTTTCACAGATACGCAGTATTTT
cdr3_aa: CASSPNSGSFTDTQYF

clone_size: many
d_call: TRBD1
v_call: TRBV5-6
j_call: TRBJ1-4
cdr3_nt: TGTGCCAGCAGCCGAGGACAGGGGGCGTGGGAAAAACTGTTTTTT
cdr3_aa: CASSRGQGAWEKLFF

clone_size: NA
d_call: NA
v_call: TRBV11-2
j_call: TRBJ1-6
cdr3_nt: TGTGCCAGCAGCTTAGCGCAGGGTCTGGACCACCACTTT
cdr3_aa: CASSLAQGLDHHF

clone_size: few
d_call: TRBD1
v_call: TRBV19
j_call: TRBJ2-1
cdr3_nt: TGTGCCAGTAGTTCCGGGGACAGGGGGTATTACAATGAGCAGTTCTTC
cdr3_aa: CASSSGDRGYYNEQFF

clone_size: many
d_call: NA
v_call: TRBV20-1
j_call: TRBJ1-5
cdr3_nt: TGCAGTGCTACGGACGTCGGATCGGATCAGCCCCAGCATTTT
cdr3_aa: CSATDVGSDQPQHF

clone_size: NA
d_call: TRBD2
v_call: TRBV29-1
j_call: TRBJ2-1
cdr3_nt: TGCAGCGGTGGCTTAGCTAGCGGGAGGGCCTATGAGCAGTTCTTC
cdr3_aa: CSGGLASGRAYEQFF

clone_size: NA
d_call: TRBD1
v_call: TRBV19
j_call: TRBJ2-7
cdr3_nt: TGTGCCAGTAGTATACCGACAGGGGGCCCCTACGAGCAGTACTTC
cdr3_aa: CASSIPTGGPYEQYF

clone_size: many
d_call: NA
v_call: TRBV9
j_call: TRBJ2-7
cdr3_nt: TGTGCCAGCAGCCCCTCCCCGAGGGACGAGCAGTACTTC
cdr3_aa: CASSPSPRDEQYF

clone_size: many
d_call: TRBD1
v_call: TRBV28
j_call: TRBJ1-4
cdr3_nt: TGTGCCAGCAGTGGACCCGGGACAGGGTCTGAAAAACTGTTTTTT
cdr3_aa: CASSGPGTGSEKLFF

clone_size: NA
d_call: TRBD2
v_call: TRBV4-1
j_call: TRBJ2-7
cdr3_nt: TGCGCCAGCAGCCAGCTCCCCGGACTAGCGGGAGTCGAGCAGTACTTC
cdr3_aa: CASSQLPGLAGVEQYF

clone_size: many
d_call: NA
v_call: TRBV12-3/TRBV12-4
j_call: TRBJ2-7
cdr3_nt: TGTGCCAGCAGTTTTGACAGTCCCGTCTCCTACGAGCAGTACTTC
cdr3_aa: CASSFDSPVSYEQYF

clone_size: many
d_call: NA
v_call: TRBV20-1
j_call: TRBJ2-5
cdr3_nt: TGCAGTGCTAGAACGCCTACGATTGAAGAGACCCAGTACTTC
cdr3_aa: CSARTPTIEETQYF

clone_size: many
d_call: NA
v_call: TRBV24-1
j_call: TRBJ2-1
cdr3_nt: TGTGCCACCAGTGATTTGCTAGGTGACTCCTGCAATGAGCAGTTCTTC
cdr3_aa: CATSDLLGDSCNEQFF

clone_size: many
d_call: TRBD2
v_call: TRBV18
j_call: TRBJ2-7
cdr3_nt: TGTGCCAGCTCACCGACTAGCGGGAGGGCTCCGGGCCTCGAGCAGTACTTC
cdr3_aa: CASSPTSGRAPGLEQYF

clone_size: few
d_call: NA
v_call: TRBV6-2/TRBV6-3
j_call: TRBJ2-2
cdr3_nt: TGTGCCAGCACCACTTGGGGGGTCTACGGGAAGCTGTTTTTT
cdr3_aa: CASTTWGVYGKLFF

clone_size: NA
d_call: NA
v_call: TRBV7-2
j_call: TRBJ2-6
cdr3_nt: TGTGCCAGCAGCTTAGCGTGGACCGGGGCCAACGTCCTGACTTTC
cdr3_aa: CASSLAWTGANVLTF

clone_size: few
d_call: TRBD1
v_call: TRBV5-1
j_call: TRBJ1-2
cdr3_nt: TGCGCCAGCAGCTTCAGACAGGGGCTTAACTATGGCTACACCTTC
cdr3_aa: CASSFRQGLNYGYTF

clone_size: once
d_call: NA
v_call: TRBV7-2
j_call: TRBJ2-5
cdr3_nt: NA
cdr3_aa: CASSFYICSADPPKRGQTQYF

clone_size: many
d_call: NA
v_call: TRBV12-3/TRBV12-4
j_call: TRBJ1-1
cdr3_nt: TGTGCCAGCAGATTAGGCGCAGGCACTGAAGCTTTCTTT
cdr3_aa: CASRLGAGTEAFF

clone_size: many
d_call: NA
v_call: TRBV2
j_call: TRBJ1-1
cdr3_nt: TGTGCCAGCAGTGAGAGCCGTTTATTTTTT
cdr3_aa: CASSESRLFF

clone_size: NA
d_call: TRBD2
v_call: TRBV12-3/TRBV12-4
j_call: TRBJ2-2
cdr3_nt: TGTGCCAGCAGTCGAATTAGCGGGAGAGGCACCGGGGAGCTGTTTTTT
cdr3_aa: CASSRISGRGTGELFF

clone_size: many
d_call: TRBD1
v_call: TRBV2
j_call: TRBJ1-5
cdr3_nt: TGTGCCAGCAGGAGGGACAGGGATCAGCCCCAGCATTTT
cdr3_aa: CASRRDRDQPQHF

clone_size: few
d_call: TRBD2
v_call: TRBV20-1
j_call: TRBJ2-1
cdr3_nt: TGCAGTGCTAGACGGACTAGCGCCTACAATGAGCAGTTCTTC
cdr3_aa: CSARRTSAYNEQFF

clone_size: many
d_call: NA
v_call: TRBV11-3
j_call: TRBJ2-1
cdr3_nt: TGTGCCAGCAGCTTCCCCAGGGACCACTCGGAGCAGTTCTTC
cdr3_aa: CASSFPRDHSEQFF

clone_size: NA
d_call: TRBD2
v_call: TRBV20-1
j_call: TRBJ2-1
cdr3_nt: TGCAGTGCTAGCCCGATGACTAGCGGGAGGGTCCACAATGAGCAGTTCTTC
cdr3_aa: CSASPMTSGRVHNEQFF

clone_size: many
d_call: NA
v_call: TRBV7-8
j_call: TRBJ1-5
cdr3_nt: TGTGCCAGCAGCTTAGCAGGGGGGAATCAGCCCCAGCATTTT
cdr3_aa: CASSLAGGNQPQHF